One and the same sample provided the 21 T cell receptor beta chains below, sequenced in a study of T cell changes during pregnancy in multiple sclerosis. Some clones are missing from TCRdb's copy, which holds only in-frame ones; the method was immunoSEQ multiplex PCR. The top ten hold about 0.93% of the sample, which has over 90,000 clones, 85% to 95% seen once. The material was peripheral blood, obtained after pregnancy. All receptors come from a female donor with multiple sclerosis, enrolled in a pregnancy study.

This chain connects TRBV6-6 to TRBJ2-3, with 13 positions matching TRBD2. J gave up 2 bases and V 6 bases, and 2 bases lay outside the gene matches. The CDR3 sequence is 15 residues long. CDR1 and CDR2 from the germline V gene are MNHNY and SVGAGI (reference sequence). CDR3 DNA sequence: TGTGCCAGCAGACTAGCGGGGGGGCACACAGATACGCAGTATTTT. This translates into CASRLAGGHTDTQYF.

V is TRBV6-5 and J is TRBJ1-3; D call uncertain. V lost 6 bases and J 0 bases, leaving 9 bases between the germline ends. The CDR3 is made up of 14 amino acids. The germline gives CDR1 MNHEY, CDR2 SVGAGI. CDR3 nucleotides: TGTGCCAGCAGGAAAGGGAGCTCTGGAAACACCATATATTTT. Amino acid sequence: CASRKGSSGNTIYF.

This chain connects TRBV14 to TRBJ1-6; tentative D call: TRBD1 (6 bases). The CDR3 covers 15 residues. Germline assignment: CDR1 SGHDN and CDR2 FVKESK. V lost 0 bases and J 9 bases, leaving 12 bases between the germline ends. This CDR3 reads CASSQEGRGPSPLHF. The CDR3 nucleotides read TGTGCCAGCAGCCAAGAGGGCAGGGGTCCTTCACCCCTCCACTTT.

The rearrangement joins TRBV14 to TRBJ2-5; D is perhaps TRBD1 (5 bases). This CDR3 is 13 amino acids long. Trimming pared 4 bases from V and 4 bases from J, leaving 10 bases between. Germline values: CDR1 SGHDN, CDR2 FVKESK. The CDR3 DNA is TGTGCCAGCAGCCCAAGGGGTGCAGAGACCCAGTACTTC. Its protein product is CASSPRGAETQYF.

The chain joins TRBV6-6 to TRBJ2-1; 10 bases map to TRBD2. Trimming cost V 5 bases and J 6 bases; bases outside gene matches: 7. There are 15 residues in the CDR3. Germline CDR1 reads MNHNY; CDR2 reads SVGAGI (reference sequence). The CDR3 nucleotides are TGTGCCAGCAGTCATAGCGGGGGGCCTTTCAATGAGCAGTTCTTC. Translating it yields CASSHSGGPFNEQFF.

This clone has a single count. The V and J genes are TRBV11-2 and TRBJ1-1, with a tentative D call TRBD1 (5 bases). Germline CDR1 reads SGHAT; CDR2 reads FQNNGV. The CDR3 loop spans 14 amino acids. The germline V and J ends were trimmed by 8 bases and 4 bases, with 17 bases remaining between them. CDR3 residues: CASWPGGAGTEAFF. The CDR3 nucleotides are TGTGCCAGCTGGCCGGGGGGTGCGGGCACTGAAGCTTTCTTT. The full variable domain, its missing parts supplied by reference TRBV11-2 and TRBJ1-1, is EAGVAQSPRYKIIEKRQSVAFWCNPISGHATLYWYQQILGQGPKLLIQFQNNGVVDDSQLPKDRFSAERLKGVDSTLKIQPAKLEDSAVYLCASWPGGAGTEAFFGQGTRLTVV.

The CDR3 protein is CASSTKGGRAANDEQFF. CDR3 sequence (DNA): TGTGCCAGCAGCACAAAGGGGGGGAGGGCCGCAAACGATGAGCAGTTCTTC. The rearrangement uses TRBV7-9 and TRBJ2-1; a weak D match, TRBD2 (7 bases). This CDR3 is built from 17 residues. The germline gives CDR1 SEHNR, CDR2 FQNEAQ (reference sequence). Trimming removed 5 bases at V and 8 bases at J, with 25 bases between.

The chain uses TRBV5-1 and TRBJ2-6; weak D call: TRBD1 (6 bases). The CDR3 runs to 16 residues. Germline CDR1 SGHRS, CDR2 YFSETQ. V was cut by 1 base and J by 2 bases, with 10 bases left in between. The CDR3 DNA is TGCGCCAGCAGCTTGATCCCAGGGGCTGGGGCCAACGTCCTGACTTTC. It yields the protein CASSLIPGAGANVLTF.

Here the CDR3 DNA reads TGTGCCAGCAGTTACGGGACACTTAACCCAGATACGCAGTATTTT. The encoded protein is CASSYGTLNPDTQYF. V is TRBV6-6 and J is TRBJ2-3; weak D call: TRBD1 (6 bases). The CDR3 runs to 15 residues. Per germline, CDR1 MNHNY and CDR2 SVGAGI (reference sequence). Trimming removed 2 bases from V and 4 bases from J, with 13 bases in between.

V and J are TRBV27 and TRBJ2-7; TRBD1 agrees at 7 bases. The CDR3 length is 13 residues. The germline gives CDR1 MNHEY, CDR2 SMNVEV (reference sequence). V shed 8 bases, J shed 7 bases, and the junction held 11 bases outside the gene matches. DNA of the CDR3: TGTGCCAGCGGACGACAGGGTTCGTGGGAGCAGTACTTC. It encodes CASGRQGSWEQYF.

This clone appeared a single time. The chain is built from TRBV7-2 and TRBJ2-3; 8 positions agree with TRBD1. Germline CDR1 SGHTA, CDR2 FQGNSA. With V trimmed by 2 bases and J by 0 bases, 10 bases remained unmatched. The CDR3 totals 18 residues. Here the CDR3 reads CASSLPQGAFHSTDTQYF. CDR3 DNA: TGTGCCAGCAGCTTACCGCAGGGGGCCTTTCATAGCACAGATACGCAGTATTTT.

This chain uses TRBV7-2 with TRBJ2-5; D may be TRBD2 (6 bases). The CDR3 is made up of 14 amino acids. Trimming cost V 4 bases and J 7 bases, with 16 bases left between them. Germline V CDR1 and CDR2: SGHTA, FQGNSA. CDR3 in DNA: TGTGCCAGCAGCTGGGGGGACCCGCGAGGGACCCAGTACTTC. It encodes CASSWGDPRGTQYF.

The chain uses TRBV6-1 and TRBJ2-7, with TRBD2 as a possible D gene (6 bases). Germline V gene data show CDR1 as MNHNS and CDR2 as SASEGT. The CDR3 is 14 residues long. Trimming shortened V by 7 bases and J by 4 bases, and 17 bases separated the two germline ends. CDR3 nucleotide sequence: TGTGCCAGCAAAGGGCAGAGAGGGACTTACGAGCAGTACTTC. Translating it yields CASKGQRGTYEQYF.

This clone was observed once. V is TRBV18 and J is TRBJ1-2; 8 bases map to TRBD1. Losses at the gene ends were 3 bases for V and 7 bases for J; bases not matched to a gene: 4. This CDR3 contains 13 residues. The germline V gene has CDR1 KGHSH and CDR2 LQKENI. The CDR3: CASSPDREFGYTF. The CDR3 DNA reads TGTGCCAGCTCACCGGACAGGGAGTTTGGCTACACCTTC.

V gene TRBV28 combines with J gene TRBJ1-1; D possibly corresponds to TRBD1 (6 bases). Germline V gives CDR1 MDHEN, CDR2 SYDVKM. This CDR3 has 12 amino acids. Trimming pared 6 bases from V and 4 bases from J, leaving 9 bases between. This chain's CDR3 is CASRTGSTEAFF. The DNA for the CDR3 is TGTGCCAGCAGAACAGGGTCCACTGAAGCTTTCTTT.

The rearrangement links TRBV5-1 to TRBJ1-2; maybe TRBD1 (6 bases). Germline CDR1 is SGHRS and CDR2 is YFSETQ. The CDR3 is 14 residues long. Trimming stripped 4 bases from V and 2 bases from J, with 12 bases between. CDR3 residues: CASSGPTGNYGYTF. CDR3 DNA: TGCGCCAGCAGCGGACCCACAGGGAACTATGGCTACACCTTC.

The chain recombines TRBV14 with TRBJ2-3, with D uncertain. Germline V gives CDR1 SGHDN, CDR2 FVKESK. The CDR3 extends over 14 amino acids. V lost 4 bases and J 2 bases, leaving 10 bases between the germline ends. This CDR3 reads CASSRVLSTDTQYF. In DNA, the CDR3 is TGTGCCAGCAGCCGAGTCTTATCCACAGATACGCAGTATTTT. Full variable domain (outside the CDR3, taken from reference TRBV14 and TRBJ2-3): EAGVTQFPSHSVIEKGQTVTLRCDPISGHDNLYWYRRVMGKEIKFLLHFVKESKQDESGMPNNRFLAERTGGTYSTLKVQPAELEDSGVYFCASSRVLSTDTQYFGPGTRLTVL.

The chain combines TRBV7-2 with TRBJ1-5; no firm D call. Germline assignment: CDR1 SGHTA and CDR2 FQGNSA. The V and J ends lost 5 bases and 0 bases respectively, with 17 bases between them. This CDR3 has 17 amino acids. The CDR3 here is CASSRLVVDYSNQPQHF. CDR3 nucleotides: TGTGCCAGCAGCCGCTTGGTAGTCGATTATAGCAATCAGCCCCAGCATTTT.

The V and J genes are TRBV5-4 and TRBJ2-5, with 7 bases aligning to TRBD2. V lost 2 bases and J lost 5; bases outside the gene matches: 15. This CDR3 has 17 residues. CDR1 is SGHNT, CDR2 YYREEE, per germline (reference sequence). The CDR3 DNA reads as TGTGCCAGCAGCTTTCCCGTTCCGGGGAGGGAGAGGGAGACCCAGTACTTC. This codes for CASSFPVPGRERETQYF.

The chain carries TRBV6-1 and TRBJ1-5; 9 positions agree with TRBD1. The CDR3 contains 15 residues. Germline loops: CDR1 MNHNS, CDR2 SASEGT. With V trimmed by 6 bases and J by 0 bases, 3 bases remained unmatched. CDR3 protein: CASRGQGNSNQPQHF. The DNA of the CDR3 is TGTGCCAGCAGAGGACAGGGGAATAGCAATCAGCCCCAGCATTTT.

This clone has just one count. The chain carries TRBV2 and TRBJ1-5; possibly TRBD1 for D (6 bases). Germline V lookup: CDR1 SNHLY, CDR2 FYNNEI. Between the trimmed V and J ends, which lost 6 bases and 3 bases, there was a span of 15 bases. The CDR3 spans 15 residues. The CDR3 region is CASSRDISLNQPQHF. CDR3 in DNA: TGTGCCAGCAGCCGGGACATATCTCTCAATCAGCCCCAGCATTTT.